This record concerns one T cell receptor beta chain sequence. Germline V gives CDR1 SNHLY, CDR2 FYNNEI. The CDR3 runs to 13 residues. V gave up 6 bases and J gave up 12 bases, with 18 bases separating them. Donors were ostensibly healthy at sampling, although undocumented immune exposures were probable. This record belongs to a study of cytomegalovirus exposure and HLA in healthy donors. Study summary: Approximately 180 million T cells yielded some 120 million unique TCR beta sequences in earlier analysis.

Researchers ran the PCR with 60 Vbeta and 13 Jbeta primers. TCRdb keeps only in-frame clones here, not all; method: immunoSEQ multiplex PCR. The sample includes about 150,000 clones, around 78% of them seen just once. The V and J genes are TRBV2 and TRBJ2-1, with TRBD1 as a possible D gene (6 bases). This TCR was recovered from a woman aged 40 to 50 in good health and CMV-seropositive. Sequencing was done on a sample of PBMCs. CDR3 sequence (DNA): TGTGCCAGCAGGACCTTCGGGGCCAGGGGGCAGTTCTTC. Translating it yields CASRTFGARGQFF.